This passage covers 28 T cell receptor beta chains from one sample sequenced in a study of molecular identifiers for immune sequencing clone quantification. In TCRdb, the PCR reads were re-called with MiXCR into one record per CDR3 protein. The table lists over 300,000 distinct CDR3 sequences, under 25% of them singletons. Sequencing used naive CD8+ T cells from blood, with Jurkat cell RNA spiked in. Sample subset: FACS-sorted CD8+CD4-CCR7+CD45RA+ naive T cells. The origin of the receptors is a human donor in good health. Some libraries in this study had Jurkat cell RNA spiked in.

This clonotype has more than one count but fewer than ten. A much larger clonotype is one base distant, so this may be a read error. The chain employs TRBV28 and TRBJ1-5, with D uncertain. The CDR3 spans 14 residues. CDR1 MDHEN and CDR2 SYDVKM come from the germline V gene. CDR3 sequence: CTTTRTPSNQPQHF. The CDR3 DNA follows: TGTACCACTACGAGAACACCTAGCAATCAGCCCCAGCATTTT.

The rearrangement uses TRBV12-3 or TRBV12-4 and TRBJ2-2, with D possibly being TRBD2 (5 bases). This CDR3 has 17 residues. Trimming shortened V by 3 bases and J by 3 bases, and 17 bases separated the two germline ends. CDR3 sequence (DNA): TGTGCCAGCAGTTTCGCCCCAAGAACGGGGTACACCGGGGAGCTGTTTTTT. Its protein is CASSFAPRTGYTGELFF.

This clonotype has just a few counts. The chain uses TRBV9 and TRBJ2-7; D is perhaps TRBD1 or TRBD2 (5 bases each). Trimming took off 4 bases at V and 2 bases at J, with 13 bases between the two ends. This CDR3 comprises 14 residues. Germline values: CDR1 SGDLS, CDR2 YYNGEE. The CDR3 DNA reads as TGTGCCAGCAGCCCCCGCAGGGACCCCTACGAGCAGTACTTC. This gives the protein CASSPRRDPYEQYF.

This clonotype has a count of ten or more. This chain uses TRBV28 with TRBJ2-3; unclear D gene. CDR1 and CDR2 (germline): MDHEN, SYDVKM. The germline V and J ends were trimmed by 8 bases and 5 bases, with 8 bases remaining between them. The CDR3 is 11 residues long. The CDR3 is CASGDGDTQYF. The DNA of the CDR3 is TGTGCCAGCGGAGATGGAGATACGCAGTATTTT.

This clonotype was seen repeatedly, ten times or more. V gene TRBV7-9 combines with J gene TRBJ2-7, with 7 bases that match TRBD1. Germline-derived CDR1 and CDR2 are SEHNR and FQNEAQ (reference sequence). The CDR3 loop spans 13 amino acids. The trim removed 2 bases at V and 4 bases at J, leaving 2 bases unmatched. CDR3 region: CASSLTGEYEQYF. CDR3 coding DNA: TGTGCCAGCAGCTTAACAGGGGAGTACGAGCAGTACTTC.

The gene calls are TRBV18 and TRBJ2-3; no definite D call. The CDR3 spans 15 residues. The ends were cut back, 6 bases at V and 6 bases at J, with 19 bases in the middle. Germline CDR1 reads KGHSH; CDR2 reads LQKENI. CDR3 amino acids: CASSHYSDTDDTQYF. CDR3 nucleotides: TGTGCCAGCTCCCACTATTCCGACACGGACGATACGCAGTATTTT.

This clonotype was detected many times. The genes are TRBV13 and TRBJ2-2, with 7 nucleotides matching TRBD2. This CDR3 has 13 amino acids. Germline V lookup: CDR1 PRHDT, CDR2 FYEKMQ (reference sequence). Trimming removed 8 bases from V and 2 bases from J; junction bases left unmatched: 2. The CDR3 spells CASAAGNTGELFF. In DNA, the CDR3 is TGTGCCAGCGCAGCGGGAAACACCGGGGAGCTGTTTTTT.

This clonotype turned up a few times. J is TRBJ1-5 and V is TRBV23-1, with D possibly TRBD1 on 5 matching bases. TRBV23-1 carries the ORF label, with uncertain function. CDR3 length: 15 amino acids. V gave up 1 base and J gave up 15 bases, with 22 bases separating them. CDR3 sequence: CASSQYRSRTSGTHF. The CDR3, as DNA: TGCGCCAGCAGTCAATACAGGTCCCGAACTTCCGGGACGCATTTT.

This clonotype was picked up a small number of times. The rearrangement joins TRBV20-1 to TRBJ2-4; the match to TRBD1 covers 9 bases. The J segment lost 1 base and the V segment lost 5 bases, leaving 6 bases of the junction unmatched. Germline loops: CDR1 DFQATT, CDR2 SNEGSKA (reference sequence). The CDR3 sequence is 15 residues long. CDR3 sequence (DNA): TGCAGTGCTCACGGGGGGACAGGGGCCAAAAACATTCAGTACTTC. It specifies CSAHGGTGAKNIQYF.

The chain employs TRBV29-1 and TRBJ1-1; D perhaps matches TRBD1 (5 bases). The V gene's germline CDR1 is SQVTM and CDR2 ANQGSEA. CDR3 length equals 13 residues. V was pared by 3 bases and J by 1 base, with 9 bases between. CDR3 protein: CSVDGGSNTEAFF. The CDR3 DNA is TGCAGCGTTGATGGGGGATCGAACACTGAAGCTTTCTTT.

V and J are TRBV27 and TRBJ2-7; a possible D gene is TRBD1 (5 bases). The CDR3 is 14 residues long. The V end was cut by 6 bases, the J end by 7 bases, with 19 bases between. From germline, CDR1 is MNHEY and CDR2 SMNVEV (reference sequence). DNA for the CDR3: TGTGCCAGCAGAACTTTAAACCCAGGGAAAGAGCAGTACTTC. This gives the protein CASRTLNPGKEQYF.

The chain has TRBV25-1 and TRBJ2-7; 10 bases fit TRBD2. Germline V gives CDR1 MGHDK, CDR2 SYGVNS. V shed 2 bases and J 3 bases; nucleotides not matched to a gene: 7. This CDR3 is built from 16 residues. CDR3 in amino acids: CASSEGWTSGSYEQYF. CDR3 nucleotide sequence: TGTGCCAGCAGTGAAGGTTGGACTAGCGGAAGCTACGAGCAGTACTTC.

As concerns this clonotype: Its ends do not fully match the called genes, so a read error is possible. V gene TRBV3-1 combines with J gene TRBJ1-2, with TRBD1 as a possible D gene (5 bases). Germline loops: CDR1 LGHDT, CDR2 YNNKEL (reference sequence). This CDR3 has 17 residues. This chain's CDR3 is CASSQVDDMRGSDGYAF. CDR3 DNA: TGTGCCAGCAGCCAAGTAGATGACATGCGGGGCTCCGATGGCTACGCCTTC.

This clonotype has more than one count but fewer than ten. The chain links TRBV6-2 or TRBV6-3 to TRBJ1-1, with 8 nucleotides matching TRBD1. The V segment lost 2 bases and the J segment 3 bases; nucleotides outside the gene matches: 11. The CDR3 totals 17 residues. CDR1 and CDR2 from the germline V gene are MNHEY and SVGEGT. The CDR3 coding sequence is TGTGCCAGCAGTTACGGGACAGGCACCCATTGGGACACTGAAGCTTTCTTT. Translated: CASSYGTGTHWDTEAFF.

Comment on this clonotype: An end of the junction does not agree with germline; a read error may underlie this. The rearrangement uses TRBV5-6 and TRBJ1-1, with no clear D. The CDR3 length is 15 residues. The germline CDR1 and CDR2 sequences are SGHDT and YYEEEE. CDR3: CASSLASKMNTEALF. The CDR3 nucleotides are TGTGCCAGCAGCTTGGCCAGTAAGATGAACACTGAAGCTCTCTTT.

This clonotype was found a few times. The V call is TRBV20-1, the J call TRBJ2-3; 9 bases align to TRBD2. The V segment lost 5 bases and the J segment 0 bases; nucleotides outside the gene matches: 3. Germline lookup yields CDR1 DFQATT and CDR2 SNEGSKA (reference sequence). The CDR3 covers 14 residues. The CDR3 is CSAWTSESTDTQYF. The CDR3 DNA reads TGCAGTGCTTGGACTAGCGAGAGCACAGATACGCAGTATTTT.

This clonotype was detected ten times or more. The rearrangement uses TRBV27 and TRBJ2-2; D ambiguous. This CDR3 has 13 residues. The germline V and J ends were trimmed by 6 bases and 1 base, with 6 bases remaining between them. Germline CDR1 reads MNHEY; CDR2 reads SMNVEV (reference sequence). The CDR3 reads CASSFGNTGELFF. DNA for the CDR3: TGTGCCAGCAGCTTTGGGAACACCGGGGAGCTGTTTTTT.

With regard to this clonotype: This may stem from a read error, because a much larger clone lies one nucleotide away. The chain joins TRBV7-9 to TRBJ1-3; the D gene is possibly TRBD1 (6 bases). The CDR3 runs 15 residues. Germline V gene data show CDR1 as SEHNR and CDR2 as FQNEAQ (reference sequence). Here the CDR3 reads CASSPQGSSGSTIYF. CDR3 nucleotide sequence: TGTGCCAGCAGCCCCCAGGGGAGCTCTGGAAGCACCATATATTTT.

The chain carries TRBV28 and TRBJ2-7; D is tentatively TRBD1 or TRBD2 (5 bases each). The germline gives CDR1 MDHEN, CDR2 SYDVKM. This CDR3 spans 14 amino acids. V shed 8 bases and J shed 6 bases, with 20 bases lying between them. The DNA for the CDR3 is TGTGCCAGCGCGAAACTCTCCAGGGAGTCCGAGCAGTACTTC. This encodes CASAKLSRESEQYF.

This clonotype was detected only a few times. The gene calls are TRBV12-3 or TRBV12-4 and TRBJ2-7; D gene uncertain. The CDR3 covers 13 residues. Trimming pared 5 bases from V and 4 bases from J, leaving 12 bases between. The CDR3 DNA reads TGTGCCAGCAGTCCCCCCCCCCCGTACGAGCAGTACTTC. Translation gives CASSPPPPYEQYF.

With regard to this clonotype: A read error may explain this, as a much larger clone is one base away. The genes are TRBV2 and TRBJ1-1; D is unclear. This CDR3 has 16 amino acids. From germline, CDR1 is SNHLY and CDR2 FYNNEI. Written as DNA, the CDR3 is TGTGTCAGCAGTCTCTCCCCAAGTAACATGAACACTGAAGCTTTCTTT. The encoded protein is CVSSLSPSNMNTEAFF.

V and J are TRBV10-3 and TRBJ1-2; 7 positions match TRBD1. This CDR3 has 14 amino acids. Germline loops: CDR1 ENHRY, CDR2 SYGVKD. V dropped 5 bases and J dropped 5; count of bases not matched to a gene: 8. In nucleotides, the CDR3 is TGTGCCATCAGTAACCCAGACAGGGCATATGGCTACACCTTC. The encoded protein is CAISNPDRAYGYTF.

As for this clonotype: This may be a read error: a much more frequent sequence differs by one nucleotide. The CDR3 region has the DNA TGCAGCGTTGGGTCAAGGAACACCGGGGAGCTGTATTTT. Protein: CSVGSRNTGELYF. The chain combines TRBV29-1 with TRBJ2-2, with a possible D match to TRBD2 (5 bases). The CDR3 is 13 residues long. The germline CDR1 and CDR2 sequences are SQVTM and ANQGSEA.

The chain employs TRBV12-3 or TRBV12-4 and TRBJ1-3; D remains unclear. The CDR3 has 12 amino acids. Between the trimmed V and J ends, which lost 6 bases and 2 bases, there was a span of 5 bases. In DNA, the CDR3 is TGTGCCAGCAGCACTACTGGAAACACCATATATTTT. Protein: CASSTTGNTIYF.

The chain recombines TRBV6-5 with TRBJ2-7, with 7 positions matching TRBD2. J was trimmed by 0 bases and V by 11 bases; bases with no gene match: 10. Germline CDR1 MNHEY, CDR2 SVGAGI. The CDR3 spans 14 residues. The DNA for the CDR3 is TGTGCCGGCCACCCCGGGACTACCTCCTACGAGCAGTACTTC. Its translation is CAGHPGTTSYEQYF.

In its sample, this clonotype was seen many times. V gene TRBV2 combines with J gene TRBJ2-3; the match to TRBD1 covers 7 bases. CDR1 and CDR2 (germline): SNHLY, FYNNEI. The CDR3 is 20 amino acids. Losses at the gene ends were 8 bases for V and 0 bases for J; bases not matched to a gene: 23. CDR3 amino acids: CASSTDRDSQSPTSTDTQYF. The CDR3 DNA reads as TGTGCCAGCTCCACTGACCGGGACAGTCAGTCTCCTACTAGCACAGATACGCAGTATTTT.

This clonotype was found many times. This rearrangement joins TRBV2 to TRBJ2-7, with 7 bases lining up with TRBD1. CDR3 length: 13 residues. J was trimmed by 7 bases and V by 6 bases; bases with no gene match: 9. Looked up from germline, CDR1 is SNHLY and CDR2 is FYNNEI. CDR3 sequence (DNA): TGTGCCAGCAGCCTGACAGGGTCGGGAGAGCAGTACTTC. Translating gives CASSLTGSGEQYF.

This chain connects TRBV28 to TRBJ2-7; TRBD1 or TRBD2 may be the D gene (5 bases each). The CDR3 sequence is 16 residues long. The V and J ends lost 2 bases and 4 bases respectively, with 18 bases between them. Germline-derived CDR1 and CDR2 are MDHEN and SYDVKM. CDR3 in amino acids: CASSLIGTEPTYEQYF. The CDR3 DNA reads as TGTGCCAGCAGTTTAATTGGGACGGAGCCTACGTACGAGCAGTACTTC.